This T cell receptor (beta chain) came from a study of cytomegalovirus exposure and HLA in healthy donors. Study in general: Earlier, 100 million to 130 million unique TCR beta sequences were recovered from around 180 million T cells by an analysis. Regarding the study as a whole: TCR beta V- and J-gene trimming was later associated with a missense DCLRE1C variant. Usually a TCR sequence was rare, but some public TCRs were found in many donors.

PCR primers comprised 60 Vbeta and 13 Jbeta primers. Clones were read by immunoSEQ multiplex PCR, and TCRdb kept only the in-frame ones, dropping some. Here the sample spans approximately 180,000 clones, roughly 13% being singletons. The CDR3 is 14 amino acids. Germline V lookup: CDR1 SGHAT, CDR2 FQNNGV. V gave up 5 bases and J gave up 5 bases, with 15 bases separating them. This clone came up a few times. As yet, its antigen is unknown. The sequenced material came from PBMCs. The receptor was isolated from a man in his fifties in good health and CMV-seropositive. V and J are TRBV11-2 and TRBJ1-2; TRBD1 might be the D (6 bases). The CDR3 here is CASSKEDSLYGYTF. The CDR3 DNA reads TGTGCCAGCAGCAAAGAGGACAGTCTATATGGCTACACCTTC.